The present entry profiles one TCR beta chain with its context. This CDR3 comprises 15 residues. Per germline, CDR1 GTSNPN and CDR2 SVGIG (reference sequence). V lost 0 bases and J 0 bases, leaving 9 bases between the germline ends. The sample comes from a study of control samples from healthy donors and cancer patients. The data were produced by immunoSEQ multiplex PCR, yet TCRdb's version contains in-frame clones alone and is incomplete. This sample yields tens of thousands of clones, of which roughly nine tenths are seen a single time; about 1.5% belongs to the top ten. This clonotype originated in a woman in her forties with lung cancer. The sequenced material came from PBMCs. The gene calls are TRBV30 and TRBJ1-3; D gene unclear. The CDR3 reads CAWSVNSPSGNTIYF. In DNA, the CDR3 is TGTGCCTGGAGTGTTAACTCTCCCTCTGGAAACACCATATATTTT.